This entry is about one T cell receptor beta chain. Its antigen is unidentified. These data originate in a study of OX40 agonist ivuxolimab in advanced cancers. Clones were read by immunoSEQ multiplex PCR, and TCRdb kept only the in-frame ones, dropping some. This sample has around 85,000 clones; under 95% occur once, and the top ten carry about 1.6%. In germline, CDR1 is MDHEN, CDR2 SYDVKM. The V and J ends lost 4 bases and 0 bases respectively, with 9 bases between them. The CDR3 length is 15 residues. Study results and caveats: Expanded clones were, on average, more numerous among CD8+ T cells than CD4+.

This TCR was recovered from an adult with an advanced solid tumor such as melanoma, head and neck, liver or kidney cancer. The chain couples TRBV28 to TRBJ2-2, with D tentatively TRBD1 (6 bases). The sequencing here drew on CD4+ or CD8+ T cells sorted from blood, taken in a trial of the OX40 agonist ivuxolimab. CDR3 protein: CASSSDRTNTGELFF. In DNA, the CDR3 is TGTGCCAGCAGTTCCGACAGGACGAACACCGGGGAGCTGTTTTTT.